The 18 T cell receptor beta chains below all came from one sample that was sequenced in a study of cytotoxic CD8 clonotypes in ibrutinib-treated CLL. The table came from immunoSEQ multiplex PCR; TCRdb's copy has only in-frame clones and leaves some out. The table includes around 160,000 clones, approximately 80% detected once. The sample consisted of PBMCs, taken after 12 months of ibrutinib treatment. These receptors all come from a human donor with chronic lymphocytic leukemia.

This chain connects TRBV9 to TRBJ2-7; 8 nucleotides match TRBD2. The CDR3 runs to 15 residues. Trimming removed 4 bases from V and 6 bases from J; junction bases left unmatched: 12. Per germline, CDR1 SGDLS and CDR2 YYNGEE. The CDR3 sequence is CASSPAVAGRLEQYF. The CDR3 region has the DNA TGTGCCAGCAGCCCCGCAGTAGCGGGGAGGCTCGAGCAGTACTTC.

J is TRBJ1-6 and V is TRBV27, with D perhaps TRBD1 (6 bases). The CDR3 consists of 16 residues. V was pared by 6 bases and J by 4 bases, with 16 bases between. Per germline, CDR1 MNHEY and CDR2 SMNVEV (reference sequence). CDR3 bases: TGTGCCAGCAGGTCATACCAGGGGTCTTATAATTCACCCCTCCACTTT. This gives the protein CASRSYQGSYNSPLHF.

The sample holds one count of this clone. The CDR3 DNA reads as TGCGCCAGCAGCTTGGGTACAGGGGGGCAGGAGGAGCAGTACTTC. Protein sequence: CASSLGTGGQEEQYF. The rearrangement joins TRBV5-1 to TRBJ2-7; 8 bases fit TRBD1. V lost 0 bases to trimming and J lost 7 bases; unmatched junction nucleotides: 9. This CDR3 comprises 15 residues. Germline assignment: CDR1 SGHRS and CDR2 YFSETQ.

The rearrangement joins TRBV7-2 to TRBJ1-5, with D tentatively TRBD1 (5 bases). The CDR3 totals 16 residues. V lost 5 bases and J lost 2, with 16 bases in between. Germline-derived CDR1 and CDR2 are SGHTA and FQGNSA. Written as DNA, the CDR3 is TGTGCCAGCAGCAACGTCCGGGGGGGAGGCAATCAGCCCCAGCATTTT. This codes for CASSNVRGGGNQPQHF. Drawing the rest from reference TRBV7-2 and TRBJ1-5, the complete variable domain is GAGVSQSPSNKVTEKGKDVELRCDPISGHTALYWYRQSLGQGLEFLIYFQGNSAPDKSGLPSDRFSAERTGGSVSTLTIQRTQQEDSAVYLCASSNVRGGGNQPQHFGDGTRLSIL.

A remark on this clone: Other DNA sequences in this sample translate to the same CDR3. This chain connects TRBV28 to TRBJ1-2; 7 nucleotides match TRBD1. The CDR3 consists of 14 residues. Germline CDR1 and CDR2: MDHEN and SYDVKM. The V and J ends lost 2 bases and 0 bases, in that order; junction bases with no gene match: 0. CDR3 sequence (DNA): TGTGCCAGCAGTTTACAGGGGGCTAACTATGGCTACACCTTC. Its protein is CASSLQGANYGYTF.

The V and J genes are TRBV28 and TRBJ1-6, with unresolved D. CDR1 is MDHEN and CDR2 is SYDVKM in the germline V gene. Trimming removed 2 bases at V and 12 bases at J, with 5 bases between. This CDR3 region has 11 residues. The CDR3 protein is CASSLEGPLHF. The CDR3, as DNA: TGTGCCAGCAGTTTAGAGGGACCCCTCCACTTT.

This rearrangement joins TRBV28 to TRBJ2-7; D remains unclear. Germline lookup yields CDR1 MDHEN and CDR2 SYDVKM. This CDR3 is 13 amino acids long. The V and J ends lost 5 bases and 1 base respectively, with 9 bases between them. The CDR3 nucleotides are TGTGCCAGCAGTACGACATTTTCCTACGAGCAGTACTTC. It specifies CASSTTFSYEQYF.

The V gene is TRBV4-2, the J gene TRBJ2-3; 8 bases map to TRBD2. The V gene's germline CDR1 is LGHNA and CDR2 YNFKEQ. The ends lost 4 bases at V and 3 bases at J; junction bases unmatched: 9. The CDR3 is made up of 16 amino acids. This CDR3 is CASSRAPGGGTDTQYF. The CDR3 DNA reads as TGTGCCAGCAGCCGAGCGCCCGGGGGGGGTACAGATACGCAGTATTTT.

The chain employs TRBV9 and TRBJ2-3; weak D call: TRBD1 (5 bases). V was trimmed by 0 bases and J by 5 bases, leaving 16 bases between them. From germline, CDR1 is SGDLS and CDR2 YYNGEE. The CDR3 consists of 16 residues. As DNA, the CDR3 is TGTGCCAGCAGCGTAGATAATCGTCCCAGGGTAGATACGCAGTATTTT. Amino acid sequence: CASSVDNRPRVDTQYF.

CDR3 loop: CASSAEGGTGELFF. CDR3 DNA: TGTGCCAGCAGCGCGGAGGGGGGTACCGGGGAGCTGTTTTTT. V and J are TRBV9 and TRBJ2-2; D may match TRBD1 or TRBD2 (6 bases each). This CDR3 is built from 14 residues. In germline, CDR1 is SGDLS, CDR2 YYNGEE. V was pared by 3 bases and J by 5 bases, with 11 bases between. The variable domain in full, completed from reference TRBV9 and TRBJ2-2, reads DSGVTQTPKHLITATGQRVTLRCSPRSGDLSVYWYQQSLDQGLQFLIQYYNGEERAKGNILERFSAQQFPDLHSELNLSSLELGDSALYFCASSAEGGTGELFFGEGSRLTVL.

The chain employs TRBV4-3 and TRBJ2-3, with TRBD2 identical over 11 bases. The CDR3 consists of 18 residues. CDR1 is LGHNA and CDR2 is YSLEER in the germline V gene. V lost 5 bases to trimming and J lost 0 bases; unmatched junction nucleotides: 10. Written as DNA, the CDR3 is TGCGCCAGCAGCTTAACGGCCGGGACTAGCGGCAGCACAGATACGCAGTATTTT. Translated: CASSLTAGTSGSTDTQYF.

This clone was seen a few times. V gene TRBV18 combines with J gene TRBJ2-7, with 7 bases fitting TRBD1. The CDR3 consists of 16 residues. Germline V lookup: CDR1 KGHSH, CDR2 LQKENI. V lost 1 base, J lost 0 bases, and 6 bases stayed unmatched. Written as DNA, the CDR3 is TGTGCCAGCTCACCACGAACCGGGACAGCCTCCTACGAGCAGTACTTC. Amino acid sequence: CASSPRTGTASYEQYF.

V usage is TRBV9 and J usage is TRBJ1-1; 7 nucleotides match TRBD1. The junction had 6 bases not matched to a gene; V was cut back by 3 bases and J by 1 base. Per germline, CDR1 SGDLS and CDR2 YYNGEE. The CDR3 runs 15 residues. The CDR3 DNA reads TGTGCCAGCAGCGCCCTTGGGACAGCGAACACTGAAGCTTTCTTT. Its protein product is CASSALGTANTEAFF.

The CDR3 DNA reads TGTGCCAGCTCACCGGCAGGGTCCGACGAGCAGTACTTC. Protein sequence: CASSPAGSDEQYF. This chain links TRBV18 with TRBJ2-7; D might be TRBD1 (5 bases). In germline, CDR1 is KGHSH, CDR2 LQKENI. This CDR3 is built from 13 residues. V was trimmed by 3 bases and J by 5 bases, leaving 11 bases between them. Looking up the rest from reference TRBV18 and TRBJ2-7 gives the full variable domain: NAGVMQNPRHLVRRRGQEARLRCSPMKGHSHVYWYRQLPEEGLKFMVYLQKENIIDESGMPKERFSAEFPKEGPSILRIQQVVRGDSAAYFCASSPAGSDEQYFGPGTRLTVT.

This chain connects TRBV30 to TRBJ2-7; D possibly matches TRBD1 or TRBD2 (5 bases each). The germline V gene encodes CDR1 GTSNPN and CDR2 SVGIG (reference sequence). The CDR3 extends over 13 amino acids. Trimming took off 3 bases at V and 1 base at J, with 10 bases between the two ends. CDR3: CAWSVGVSYEQYF. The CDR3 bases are TGTGCCTGGAGCGTGGGGGTGTCCTACGAGCAGTACTTC.

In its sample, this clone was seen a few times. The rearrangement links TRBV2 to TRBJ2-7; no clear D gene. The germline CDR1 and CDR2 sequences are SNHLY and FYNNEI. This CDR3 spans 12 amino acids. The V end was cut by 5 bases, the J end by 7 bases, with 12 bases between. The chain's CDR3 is CASSRSGPEQYF. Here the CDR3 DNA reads TGTGCCAGCAGTAGGAGTGGCCCAGAGCAGTACTTC.

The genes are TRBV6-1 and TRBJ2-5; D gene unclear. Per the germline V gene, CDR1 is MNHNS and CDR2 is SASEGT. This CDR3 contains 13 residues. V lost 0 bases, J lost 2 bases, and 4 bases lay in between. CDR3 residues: CASSEAGQETQYF. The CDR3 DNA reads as TGTGCCAGCAGTGAAGCTGGGCAAGAGACCCAGTACTTC.

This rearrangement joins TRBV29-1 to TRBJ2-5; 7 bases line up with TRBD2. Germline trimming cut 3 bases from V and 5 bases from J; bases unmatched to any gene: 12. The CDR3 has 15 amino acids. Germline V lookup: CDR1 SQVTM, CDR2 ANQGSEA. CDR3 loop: CSVELAGMGGETQYF. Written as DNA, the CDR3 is TGCAGCGTTGAGTTGGCGGGTATGGGGGGGGAGACCCAGTACTTC.